These 30 T cell receptor beta chains were sequenced from one sample in a study of T cells in Graves' hyperthyroidism and ophthalmopathy. Amplified TCR beta CDR3 regions came from RNA transcripts. Using the HTBI primer set, a first-round RT-PCR was run on the TCR CDR3. MiXCR was run by TCRdb on the multiplex PCR reads, yielding one entry per CDR3 protein. The sample shows 600,000 to 900,000 distinct CDR3 sequences, roughly 17% of them seen only once. Sequenced input: blood. The origin of the receptors is a man between 18 and 29 years old with Graves' hyperthyroidism.

The CDR3 bases are TGTGCCAGCAAAACGACAGGGGGCAGTCGGACCGGGGAGCTGTTTTTT. Translating gives CASKTTGGSRTGELFF. J is TRBJ2-2 and V is TRBV12-3 or TRBV12-4, with 10 bases aligning to TRBD1. Losses at the gene ends were 7 bases for V and 5 bases for J; bases not matched to a gene: 10. This CDR3 has 16 residues.

V usage is TRBV29-1 and J usage is TRBJ2-2; 8 positions agree with TRBD2. Germline assignment: CDR1 SQVTM and CDR2 ANQGSEA. CDR3 length: 12 residues. The J segment lost 8 bases and the V segment lost 3 bases, leaving 2 bases of the junction unmatched. CDR3 loop: CSVEGGRGELFF. The CDR3 DNA is TGCAGCGTTGAGGGCGGGAGGGGGGAGCTGTTTTTT.

This rearrangement joins TRBV19 to TRBJ1-1; 7 nucleotides align to TRBD1. This CDR3 is built from 12 residues. V lost 9 bases and J lost 3; bases outside the gene matches: 4. Germline V gives CDR1 LNHDA, CDR2 SQIVND (reference sequence). The CDR3 loop reads CASRTGDTEAFF. The CDR3 DNA sequence: TGTGCCAGCCGAACAGGGGACACTGAAGCTTTCTTT.

DNA for the CDR3: TGTGCCAGCTCGTCCGGGACTCCAGACACAGATACGCAGTATTTT. Its protein is CASSSGTPDTDTQYF. The J gene is TRBJ2-3, the V gene TRBV18; a possible D gene is TRBD2 (6 bases). V shed 6 bases and J shed 2 bases, with 15 bases lying between them. Germline V gives CDR1 KGHSH, CDR2 LQKENI. The CDR3 length is 15 residues.

This clonotype was detected many times. The rearrangement joins TRBV11-2 to TRBJ2-3, with 9 bases fitting TRBD1. The CDR3 has 16 residues. With 1 base clipped from V and 2 bases from J, the junction kept 4 bases outside the gene matches. From germline, CDR1 is SGHAT and CDR2 FQNNGV. The CDR3 is CASSLATGGITDTQYF. In DNA form, the CDR3 reads TGTGCCAGCAGCTTAGCCACAGGGGGCATCACAGATACGCAGTATTTT.

This clonotype was recorded at least ten times. The chain combines TRBV12-3 or TRBV12-4 with TRBJ1-2; weak D call: TRBD1 (5 bases). There are 17 residues in the CDR3. V was shortened by 4 bases and J by 4 bases, with 22 bases between the two germline ends. The CDR3 loop reads CASSSYPRGSGGYGYTF. The CDR3 DNA sequence: TGTGCCAGCAGTTCATACCCCCGGGGGTCGGGGGGCTATGGCTACACCTTC.

This clonotype was seen at least ten times. The chain uses TRBV18 and TRBJ1-4; D ambiguous. The V gene lost 6 bases and the J gene lost 4 bases, with 9 bases spanning the gap. CDR3 size: 13 residues. The germline gives CDR1 KGHSH, CDR2 LQKENI. The DNA of the CDR3 is TGTGCCAGCTCCGTGGGGATTAATGAAAAACTGTTTTTT. Its translation: CASSVGINEKLFF. Filled out from reference TRBV18 and TRBJ1-4, the complete variable domain reads NAGVMQNPRHLVRRRGQEARLRCSPMKGHSHVYWYRQLPEEGLKFMVYLQKENIIDESGMPKERFSAEFPKEGPSILRIQQVVRGDSAAYFCASSVGINEKLFFGSGTQLSVL.

This clonotype was counted many times. The rearrangement links TRBV27 to TRBJ2-2, with 12 bases that match TRBD2. The germline V gene has CDR1 MNHEY and CDR2 SMNVEV (reference sequence). Trimming cost V 1 base and J 7 bases; bases outside gene matches: 4. CDR3 size: 16 residues. This CDR3 is CASSLLALAGGGELFF. The CDR3 coding sequence is TGTGCCAGCAGTTTATTAGCACTAGCGGGGGGCGGGGAGCTGTTTTTT.

This chain links TRBV29-1 with TRBJ2-2, with 8 bases aligning to TRBD2. This CDR3 is 15 amino acids long. Per the germline V gene, CDR1 is SQVTM and CDR2 is ANQGSEA. The junction had 6 bases not matched to a gene; V was cut back by 6 bases and J by 0 bases. The chain's CDR3 is CSVEGGLANTGELFF. The CDR3 DNA follows: TGCAGCGTCGAGGGGGGACTAGCGAACACCGGGGAGCTGTTTTTT.

The table lists this clonotype with many counts. V is TRBV28 and J is TRBJ2-5; D is undetermined. Germline CDR1 MDHEN, CDR2 SYDVKM. Trimming took off 7 bases at V and 3 bases at J, with 9 bases between the two ends. The CDR3 totals 12 residues. Written as DNA, the CDR3 is TGTGCCAGCAACAGCGATGAAGAGACCCAGTACTTC. Its translation: CASNSDEETQYF.

This clonotype was seen a single time. The J gene is TRBJ2-1, the V gene TRBV4-1, with D possibly being TRBD2 (6 bases). The CDR3 has 16 amino acids. Germline assignment: CDR1 MGHRA and CDR2 YSYEKL. V lost 2 bases to trimming and J lost 7 bases, with 18 bases between them. CDR3 DNA sequence: TGCGCCAGCAGCCAACTAACTAGCCTCAGATTAAATGAGCAGTTCTTC. This sequence encodes CASSQLTSLRLNEQFF.

Many counts were recorded for this clonotype. The CDR3 DNA follows: TGTGCCACCAGCAGAGATCCTAGCGGGAACTCCTACGAGCAGTACTTC. Translated, it gives CATSRDPSGNSYEQYF. The J gene is TRBJ2-7, the V gene TRBV15, with 9 bases identical to TRBD2. J was trimmed by 0 bases and V by 0 bases; bases with no gene match: 3. Germline V gives CDR1 LNHNV, CDR2 YYDKDF (reference sequence). This CDR3 is 16 amino acids long.

The genes are TRBV5-1 and TRBJ2-3, with D maybe TRBD2 (6 bases). Trimming removed 0 bases at V and 0 bases at J, with 14 bases between. The CDR3 runs 17 residues. Germline V gives CDR1 SGHRS, CDR2 YFSETQ. Here the CDR3 reads CASSLAGVSGSTDTQYF. The CDR3, as DNA: TGCGCCAGCAGCTTGGCCGGCGTTAGCGGTAGCACAGATACGCAGTATTTT.

In its sample, this clonotype was seen many times. The CDR3 DNA follows: TGTGCCACCACCGGGCTAGCACTCTACAATGAGCAGTTCTTC. Translation: CATTGLALYNEQFF. The chain has TRBV10-3 and TRBJ2-1, with D maybe TRBD2 (5 bases). The CDR3 spans 14 residues. V shed 10 bases and J shed 3 bases, with 16 bases lying between them. From germline, CDR1 is ENHRY and CDR2 SYGVKD.

Worth noting for this clonotype: A much larger clone differs from this one at a single base, so this may be a read error. The DNA for the CDR3 is TGTGCCAGCAGTGGGACTAGCGGGAAGGATGAGCAGTTCTTC. Its protein product is CASSGTSGKDEQFF. The chain links TRBV2 to TRBJ2-1; 12 bases fit TRBD2. This CDR3 is 14 amino acids long. V shed 4 bases, J shed 8 bases, and the junction held 3 bases outside the gene matches. Looked up from germline, CDR1 is SNHLY and CDR2 is FYNNEI. Combining the CDR3 with reference TRBV2 and TRBJ2-1 gives the whole variable domain EPEVTQTPSHQVTQMGQEVILRCVPISNHLYFYWYRQILGQKVEFLVSFYNNEISEKSEIFDDQFSVERPDGSNFTLKIRSTKLEDSAMYFCASSGTSGKDEQFFGPGTRLTVL.

V usage is TRBV27 and J usage is TRBJ2-3; TRBD1 aligns across 9 bases. CDR1 and CDR2 from the germline V gene are MNHEY and SMNVEV (reference sequence). The CDR3 spans 15 residues. V was clipped by 6 bases and J by 4 bases; unmatched bases: 8. CDR3 in DNA: TGTGCCAGCAGCATAGGACAGGGGAGGTCAGATACGCAGTATTTT. Translating it yields CASSIGQGRSDTQYF.

This clonotype occurred many times. This chain joins TRBV28 and TRBJ1-2; 12 bases map to TRBD1. From germline, CDR1 is MDHEN and CDR2 SYDVKM. The junction had 7 bases not matched to a gene; V was cut back by 4 bases and J by 7 bases. This CDR3 is 15 amino acids long. The CDR3 nucleotides are TGTGCCAGCAGTTCCACTGGGACAGGGGGCGCTGGCTACACCTTC. Translation gives CASSSTGTGGAGYTF.

This clonotype has a count of ten or more. This chain connects TRBV2 to TRBJ2-1, with D tentatively TRBD2 (6 bases). V lost 6 bases, J lost 4 bases, and 13 bases lay in between. The V gene's germline CDR1 is SNHLY and CDR2 FYNNEI. The CDR3 loop spans 14 amino acids. For the CDR3, the DNA is TGTGCCAGCAGGGGACTCGTTCTTTACAATGAGCAGTTCTTC. Translated: CASRGLVLYNEQFF.

The J gene is TRBJ1-2, the V gene TRBV7-3, with 10 bases fitting TRBD1. V shed 2 bases, J shed 2 bases, and the junction held 5 bases outside the gene matches. The germline gives CDR1 SGHTA, CDR2 FQGTGA. There are 16 residues in the CDR3. In DNA, the CDR3 is TGTGCCAGCAGCTTAGGTGGGGGACAGGGGAACTATGGCTACACCTTC. This translates into CASSLGGGQGNYGYTF.

This clonotype was seen a few times. The J gene is TRBJ1-1, the V gene TRBV28, with D unresolved. V lost 6 bases, J lost 4 bases, and 21 bases lay in between. The germline CDR1 and CDR2 sequences are MDHEN and SYDVKM. The CDR3 is made up of 16 amino acids. The CDR3 reads CASSPEALGLGTEAFF. In nucleotides, the CDR3 is TGTGCCAGCAGCCCGGAGGCCTTAGGGCTGGGCACTGAAGCTTTCTTT.

This clonotype was counted between two and nine times. For the CDR3, the DNA is TGTGCCAGCAGCTTAATGACGGGGGGGCAAGAGACCCAGTACTTC. It codes for CASSLMTGGQETQYF. V gene TRBV7-8 combines with J gene TRBJ2-5; TRBD2 agrees at 8 bases. CDR3 length: 15 residues. Looked up from germline, CDR1 is SGHVS and CDR2 is FQNEAQ. The ends lost 2 bases at V and 2 bases at J; junction bases unmatched: 4.

This clonotype was seen only a few times. V is TRBV29-1 and J is TRBJ1-1; 9 nucleotides agree with TRBD1. The V segment lost 6 bases and the J segment 0 bases; nucleotides outside the gene matches: 2. CDR3 length equals 13 residues. CDR1 and CDR2 (germline): SQVTM, ANQGSEA. CDR3 nucleotides: TGCAGCGTACAGGGGGCGGTGAACACTGAAGCTTTCTTT. It codes for CSVQGAVNTEAFF.

The chain employs TRBV9 and TRBJ2-1; D possibly corresponds to TRBD2 (6 bases). Trimming left V 3 bases short and J 8 bases short, with 15 bases between. Germline V gives CDR1 SGDLS, CDR2 YYNGEE. The CDR3 loop spans 14 amino acids. The DNA for the CDR3 is TGTGCCAGCAGCGCGGGACCACTAGCCGATGAGCAGTTCTTC. Translating gives CASSAGPLADEQFF.

This clonotype was observed at least ten times. This chain uses TRBV7-8 with TRBJ1-1, with no clear D. The CDR3 has 13 residues. Trimming pared 4 bases from V and 1 base from J, leaving 7 bases between. The V gene's germline CDR1 is SGHVS and CDR2 FQNEAQ. This CDR3 reads CASSSQRNTEAFF. Here the CDR3 DNA reads TGTGCCAGCAGCTCCCAGAGGAACACTGAAGCTTTCTTT.

This clonotype was seen at least ten times. The chain is built from TRBV19 and TRBJ2-7; 8 nucleotides line up with TRBD1. Germline CDR1 is LNHDA and CDR2 is SQIVND (reference sequence). The CDR3 has 14 amino acids. V was clipped by 6 bases and J by 4 bases; unmatched bases: 8. CDR3: CASSETGAGYEQYF. The CDR3 DNA sequence: TGTGCCAGTAGCGAGACAGGGGCCGGGTACGAGCAGTACTTC.

This clonotype has a count of ten or more. V and J are TRBV11-1 and TRBJ1-1; TRBD1 might be the D (5 bases). Trimming pared 5 bases from V and 1 base from J, leaving 14 bases between. CDR1 is SGHAT, CDR2 FQDESV, per germline (reference sequence). The CDR3 is 15 amino acids. In DNA, the CDR3 is TGTGCCAGCAGCACGCCGGGACGAGGGAACACTGAAGCTTTCTTT. This codes for CASSTPGRGNTEAFF.

CDR3 residues: CASSLIAGGGELFF. The CDR3 DNA is TGTGCCAGCAGCTTAATAGCCGGCGGCGGGGAGCTGTTTTTT. The chain uses TRBV7-3 and TRBJ2-2; D is unclear. The CDR3 extends over 14 amino acids. Between the trimmed V and J ends, which lost 1 base and 7 bases, there was a span of 10 bases. Per the germline V gene, CDR1 is SGHTA and CDR2 is FQGTGA.

This clonotype was seen only a few times. The chain recombines TRBV5-4 with TRBJ2-2; D might be TRBD2 (6 bases). Per germline, CDR1 SGHNT and CDR2 YYREEE (reference sequence). The CDR3 is made up of 18 amino acids. Trimming cost V 0 bases and J 7 bases, with 22 bases left between them. CDR3 in amino acids: CASSLELGSGIWVGELFF. DNA of the CDR3: TGTGCCAGCAGCTTGGAATTGGGTAGCGGCATTTGGGTCGGGGAGCTGTTTTTT.

J is TRBJ2-4 and V is TRBV4-1, with 11 nucleotides matching TRBD1. Unmatched junction bases numbered 7, after V lost 3 bases and J lost 9 bases. The CDR3 extends over 15 amino acids. Germline CDR1 and CDR2: MGHRA and YSYEKL. Here the CDR3 reads CASSQGQGGVGIQYF. CDR3 DNA sequence: TGCGCCAGCAGCCAGGGACAGGGGGGGGTCGGCATTCAGTACTTC.

This sequence joins TRBV6-6 and TRBJ2-2; 12 bases are shared with TRBD1. The CDR3 has 18 amino acids. J lost 3 bases, V lost 0 bases, and 5 bases had no gene match. Germline V CDR1 and CDR2: MNHNY, SVGAGI (reference sequence). CDR3 loop: CASSYSGTGGLYTGELFF. The CDR3 DNA follows: TGTGCCAGCAGTTACTCCGGGACAGGGGGCTTGTACACCGGGGAGCTGTTTTTT.